This passage covers 18 T cell receptor beta chains from one sample sequenced in a study of OX40 agonist ivuxolimab in advanced cancers. The repertoire was sequenced with immunoSEQ multiplex PCR; TCRdb's copy has only in-frame clones and lacks some. The table lists 72,000 or so clones, 75% to 85% of them singletons. The starting material was CD4+ or CD8+ T cells sorted from blood, obtained in a trial of the OX40 agonist ivuxolimab. Receptors were obtained from an adult with an advanced solid tumor such as melanoma, head and neck, liver or kidney cancer.

This clone was detected ten times or more. This chain links TRBV7-9 with TRBJ2-2, with D unresolved. CDR3 length equals 13 residues. V was trimmed by 6 bases and J by 2 bases, leaving 7 bases between them. CDR1 and CDR2 (germline): SEHNR, FQNEAQ (reference sequence). CDR3 DNA: TGTGCCAGCAGGAAGGGCAACACCGGGGAGCTGTTTTTT. Protein: CASRKGNTGELFF.

This rearrangement joins TRBV9 to TRBJ2-5; possibly TRBD1 or TRBD2 for D (6 bases each). Germline V gene data show CDR1 as SGDLS and CDR2 as YYNGEE. The CDR3 contains 15 residues. V was shortened by 4 bases and J by 5 bases, with 18 bases between the two germline ends. CDR3 sequence reads: CASSPGGTKTETQYF. Written as DNA, the CDR3 is TGTGCCAGCAGCCCAGGAGGGACAAAGACGGAGACCCAGTACTTC.

The chain uses TRBV1 and TRBJ2-5; no check of the table's D call, TRBD2, against the DNA was made. TRBV1 is a recognized pseudogene. The CDR3 loop spans 18 amino acids. CDR3 amino acids: CTSSQAPKLAGGLGTQYF. The CDR3, as DNA: TGCACCAGCAGCCAAGCCCCCAAGCTAGCGGGGGGTCTGGGGACCCAGTACTTC.

V usage is TRBV19 and J usage is TRBJ2-4; no firm D call. CDR3 size: 15 residues. Germline V gene data show CDR1 as LNHDA and CDR2 as SQIVND (reference sequence). V lost 3 bases and J lost 0, with 9 bases in between. CDR3 amino acids: CASSIGPVAKNIQYF. CDR3 DNA sequence: TGTGCCAGTAGTATCGGACCCGTAGCCAAAAACATTCAGTACTTC.

This sequence joins TRBV30 and TRBJ2-1; D perhaps matches TRBD1 (5 bases). CDR1 is GTSNPN and CDR2 is SVGIG in the germline V gene (reference sequence). The CDR3 has 13 residues. The V end was cut by 3 bases, the J end by 7 bases, with 13 bases between. CDR3 sequence: CAWRPGPGNEQFF. The CDR3 region has the DNA TGTGCCTGGAGGCCTGGGCCAGGGAATGAGCAGTTCTTC.

The chain's CDR3 is CASSILRYPRGYQETQYF. The DNA of the CDR3 is TGTGCCAGCAGTATTTTACGATACCCTCGGGGGTACCAAGAGACCCAGTACTTC. The chain combines TRBV21-1 with TRBJ2-5; TRBD2 was called by the table and not checked on the DNA. TRBV21-1 constitutes a pseudogene. The CDR3 has 18 residues.

This clone was seen only once. The rearrangement uses TRBV7-9 and TRBJ2-5; TRBD1 agrees at 9 bases. The CDR3 consists of 16 residues. J was trimmed by 4 bases and V by 5 bases; bases with no gene match: 11. Germline lookup yields CDR1 SEHNR and CDR2 FQNEAQ (reference sequence). The CDR3 region is CASSPNRGLSGETQYF. CDR3 in DNA: TGTGCCAGCAGCCCCAACAGGGGGCTATCAGGAGAGACCCAGTACTTC.

This clone appeared once. V gene TRBV11-2 combines with J gene TRBJ2-5; 7 bases line up with TRBD2. This CDR3 has 17 amino acids. Germline V CDR1 and CDR2: SGHAT, FQNNGV. The ends lost 6 bases at V and 3 bases at J; junction bases unmatched: 16. The CDR3 protein is CASRTYTGLDHEETQYF. CDR3 DNA sequence: TGTGCCAGCAGAACCTATACCGGACTAGATCACGAAGAGACCCAGTACTTC.

V gene TRBV6-4 combines with J gene TRBJ1-5; the D is unclear. V was trimmed by 6 bases and J by 1 base, leaving 13 bases between them. The CDR3 is made up of 15 amino acids. In germline, CDR1 is MRHNA, CDR2 SNTAGT. As DNA, the CDR3 is TGTGCCAGCAGCTGGGTCGGGAAGAGCAATCAGCCCCAGCATTTT. It encodes CASSWVGKSNQPQHF.

The sample holds a few counts of this clone. The genes are TRBV12-5 and TRBJ2-7; D is possibly TRBD1 or TRBD2 (6 bases each). V lost 1 base and J 6 bases, leaving 22 bases between the germline ends. Germline V gene lookup returns CDR1 LGHNT and CDR2 FRNRAP. The CDR3 extends over 17 amino acids. In nucleotides, the CDR3 is TGTGCTAGTGGTTTGGGAGAGGGCCCATACGGGGGCGGCGAGCAGTACTTC. Translated, it gives CASGLGEGPYGGGEQYF.

This clone showed up just once. The genes are TRBV5-1 and TRBJ2-5; 8 bases align to TRBD2. Germline V gene data show CDR1 as SGHRS and CDR2 as YFSETQ. CDR3 length equals 17 residues. Losses at the gene ends were 4 bases for V and 1 base for J; bases not matched to a gene: 12. CDR3 in DNA: TGCGCCAGCAGCCGGGGGTCTAGTAGCGGGGTCCAAGAGACCCAGTACTTC. It codes for CASSRGSSSGVQETQYF.

This chain links TRBV5-1 with TRBJ2-7; 8 bases are a match to TRBD1. Germline CDR1 SGHRS, CDR2 YFSETQ. This CDR3 contains 14 residues. Losses at the gene ends were 6 bases for V and 2 bases for J; bases not matched to a gene: 7. CDR3 protein: CASTRTGSAYEQYF. CDR3 in DNA: TGCGCCAGCACCAGGACAGGGTCCGCCTACGAGCAGTACTTC.

The CDR3 region has the DNA TGTGCCAGCAGTCTTCGGAGGGCGGCTGAAGCTTTCTTT. The encoded protein is CASSLRRAAEAFF. The chain couples TRBV6-6 to TRBJ1-1, with D hard to call. The CDR3 runs 13 residues. CDR1 is MNHNY and CDR2 is SVGAGI in the germline V gene (reference sequence). Trimming cost V 5 bases and J 6 bases, with 13 bases left between them.

The V gene is TRBV5-5, the J gene TRBJ1-2; TRBD1 aligns across 9 bases. Per the germline V gene, CDR1 is SGHKS and CDR2 is YYEKEE (reference sequence). V shed 5 bases and J 7 bases; nucleotides not matched to a gene: 18. CDR3 size: 17 residues. CDR3 in amino acids: CASSFSLGQGKGGGYTF. CDR3 sequence (DNA): TGTGCCAGCAGTTTTTCCCTCGGACAGGGGAAAGGAGGTGGCTACACCTTC.

This clone occurred many times. The chain links TRBV18 to TRBJ2-7, with unresolved D. CDR1 and CDR2 (germline): KGHSH, LQKENI. There are 14 residues in the CDR3. Trimming took 3 bases from V and 3 from J, leaving 12 bases between them. In DNA form, the CDR3 reads TGTGCCAGCTCACCCCAGCCATCAGGCTACGAGCAGTACTTC. It codes for CASSPQPSGYEQYF.

This chain connects TRBV5-1 to TRBJ1-1, with 9 bases lining up with TRBD1. This CDR3 is 14 amino acids long. The V gene end was trimmed by 1 base and the J gene end by 7 bases; junction bases not matched to a gene: 5. Germline loops: CDR1 SGHRS, CDR2 YFSETQ. Here the CDR3 DNA reads TGCGCCAGCAGCTTGCAAGAGGGACAGGGTGAAGCTTTCTTT. It is translated as CASSLQEGQGEAFF.

The chain recombines TRBV29-1 with TRBJ1-1, with D possibly being TRBD1 (6 bases). This CDR3 is 14 amino acids long. CDR1 is SQVTM, CDR2 ANQGSEA, per germline. V was shortened by 4 bases and J by 1 base, with 13 bases between the two germline ends. CDR3 sequence: CSVGYGTTNTEAFF. DNA for the CDR3: TGCAGCGTTGGGTATGGGACAACGAACACTGAAGCTTTCTTT.

V and J are TRBV6-5 and TRBJ1-1; D not certain. This CDR3 region has 13 residues. Trimming removed 2 bases from V and 9 bases from J, with 13 bases in between. CDR1 is MNHEY, CDR2 SVGAGI, per germline. The CDR3 reads CASSYQSTGKAFF. CDR3 nucleotides: TGTGCCAGCAGTTACCAAAGCACGGGAAAAGCTTTCTTT.